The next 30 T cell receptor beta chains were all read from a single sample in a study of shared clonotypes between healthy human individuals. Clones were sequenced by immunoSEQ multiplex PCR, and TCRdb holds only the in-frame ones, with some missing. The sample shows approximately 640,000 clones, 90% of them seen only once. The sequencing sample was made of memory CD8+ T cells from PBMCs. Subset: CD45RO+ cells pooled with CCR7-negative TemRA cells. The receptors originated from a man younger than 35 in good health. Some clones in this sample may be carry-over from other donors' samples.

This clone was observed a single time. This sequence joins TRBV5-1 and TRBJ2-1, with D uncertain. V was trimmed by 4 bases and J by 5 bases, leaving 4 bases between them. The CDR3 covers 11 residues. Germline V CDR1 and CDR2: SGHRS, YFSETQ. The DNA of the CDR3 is TGCGCCAGCAGCGCCAACAATGAGCAGTTCTTC. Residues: CASSANNEQFF. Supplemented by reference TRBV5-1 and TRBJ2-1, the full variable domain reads KAGVTQTPRYLIKTRGQQVTLSCSPISGHRSVSWYQQTPGQGLQFLFEYFSETQRNKGNFPGRFSGRQFSNSRSEMNVSTLELGDSALYLCASSANNEQFFGPGTRLTVL.

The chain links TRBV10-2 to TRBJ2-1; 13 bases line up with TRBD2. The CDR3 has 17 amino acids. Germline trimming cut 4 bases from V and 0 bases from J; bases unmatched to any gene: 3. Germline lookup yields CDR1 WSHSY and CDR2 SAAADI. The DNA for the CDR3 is TGCGCCAGCAGTGCTGGGACTAGCGGGACCTCCTACAATGAGCAGTTCTTC. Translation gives CASSAGTSGTSYNEQFF.

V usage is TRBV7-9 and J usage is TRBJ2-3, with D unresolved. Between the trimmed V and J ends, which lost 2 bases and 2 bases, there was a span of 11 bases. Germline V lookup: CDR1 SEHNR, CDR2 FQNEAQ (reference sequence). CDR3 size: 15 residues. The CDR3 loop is CASSLRQDPTDTQYF. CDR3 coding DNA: TGTGCCAGCAGCTTAAGGCAGGACCCCACAGATACGCAGTATTTT.

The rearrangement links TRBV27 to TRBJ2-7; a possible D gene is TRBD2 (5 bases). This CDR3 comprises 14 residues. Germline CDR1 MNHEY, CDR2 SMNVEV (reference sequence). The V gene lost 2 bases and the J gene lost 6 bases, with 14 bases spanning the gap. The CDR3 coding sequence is TGTGCCAGCAGTTTACGAGGGCCTGGCTCCGAGCAGTACTTC. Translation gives CASSLRGPGSEQYF.

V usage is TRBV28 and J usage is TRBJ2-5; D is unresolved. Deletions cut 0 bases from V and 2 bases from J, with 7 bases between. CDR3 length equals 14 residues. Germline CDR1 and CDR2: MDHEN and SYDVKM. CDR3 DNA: TGTGCCAGCAGTTTATGGGGCAGACAAGAGACCCAGTACTTC. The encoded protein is CASSLWGRQETQYF.

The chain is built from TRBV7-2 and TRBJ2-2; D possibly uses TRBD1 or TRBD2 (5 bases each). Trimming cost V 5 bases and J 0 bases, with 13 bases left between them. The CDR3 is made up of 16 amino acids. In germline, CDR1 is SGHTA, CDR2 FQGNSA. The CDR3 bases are TGTGCCAGCAGCCCCCGGGACGGCACGAACACCGGGGAGCTGTTTTTT. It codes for CASSPRDGTNTGELFF.

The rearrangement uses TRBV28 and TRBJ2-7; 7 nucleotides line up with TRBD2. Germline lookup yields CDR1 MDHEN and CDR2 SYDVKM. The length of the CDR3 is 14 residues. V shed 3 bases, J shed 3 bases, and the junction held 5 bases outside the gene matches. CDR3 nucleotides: TGTGCCAGCAGTTTTAGCCGGGACTACTACGAGCAGTACTTC. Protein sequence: CASSFSRDYYEQYF.

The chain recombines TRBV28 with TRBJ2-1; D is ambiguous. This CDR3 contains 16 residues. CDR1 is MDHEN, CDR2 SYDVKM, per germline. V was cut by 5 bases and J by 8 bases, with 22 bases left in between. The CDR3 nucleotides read TGTGCCAGCAGTCCCCAAACTACCCCTTTCGGGTATGAGCAGTTCTTC. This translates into CASSPQTTPFGYEQFF. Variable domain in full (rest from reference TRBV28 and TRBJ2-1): DVKVTQSSRYLVKRTGEKVFLECVQDMDHENMFWYRQDPGLGLRLIYFSYDVKMKEKGDIPEGYSVSREKKERFSLILESASTNQTSMYLCASSPQTTPFGYEQFFGPGTRLTVL.

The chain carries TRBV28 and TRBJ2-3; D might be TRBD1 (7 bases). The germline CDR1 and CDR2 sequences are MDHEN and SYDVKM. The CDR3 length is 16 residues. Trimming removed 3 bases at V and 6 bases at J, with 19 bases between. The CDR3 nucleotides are TGTGCCAGCAGTTTTACCGCGGGGCAGGGGGTGGATACGCAGTATTTT. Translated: CASSFTAGQGVDTQYF.

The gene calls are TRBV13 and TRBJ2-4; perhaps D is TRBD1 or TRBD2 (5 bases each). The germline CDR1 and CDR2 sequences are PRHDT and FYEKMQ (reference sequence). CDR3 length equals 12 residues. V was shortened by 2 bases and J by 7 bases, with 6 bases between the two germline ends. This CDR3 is CASSLRDNIQYF. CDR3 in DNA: TGTGCCAGCAGCTTAAGGGACAACATTCAGTACTTC.

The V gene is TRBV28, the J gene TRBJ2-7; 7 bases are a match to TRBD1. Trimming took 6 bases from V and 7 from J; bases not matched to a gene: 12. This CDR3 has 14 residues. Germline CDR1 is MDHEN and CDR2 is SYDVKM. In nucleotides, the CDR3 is TGTGCCAGCAGATGGGGACAGAGAACAGGGGAGCAGTACTTC. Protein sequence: CASRWGQRTGEQYF.

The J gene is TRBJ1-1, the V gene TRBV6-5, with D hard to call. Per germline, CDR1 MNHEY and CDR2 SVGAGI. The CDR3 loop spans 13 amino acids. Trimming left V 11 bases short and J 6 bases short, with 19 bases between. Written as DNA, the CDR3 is TGTGCCTCCACGGCCCTCGGGGAGCCTGAAGCTTTCTTT. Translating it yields CASTALGEPEAFF.

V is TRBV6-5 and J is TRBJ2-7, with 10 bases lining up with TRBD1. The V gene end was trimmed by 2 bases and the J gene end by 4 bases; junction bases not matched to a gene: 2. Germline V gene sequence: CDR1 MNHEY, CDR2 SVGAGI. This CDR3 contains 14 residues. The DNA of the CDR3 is TGTGCCAGCAGTTACGGGACAGGGGATTACGAGCAGTACTTC. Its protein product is CASSYGTGDYEQYF.

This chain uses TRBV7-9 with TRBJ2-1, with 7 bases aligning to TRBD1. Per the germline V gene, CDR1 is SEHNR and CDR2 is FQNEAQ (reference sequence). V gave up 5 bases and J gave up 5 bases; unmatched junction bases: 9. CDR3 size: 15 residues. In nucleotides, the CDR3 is TGTGCCAGCAGCCTGATACAGGGGTTCAACAATGAGCAGTTCTTC. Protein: CASSLIQGFNNEQFF.

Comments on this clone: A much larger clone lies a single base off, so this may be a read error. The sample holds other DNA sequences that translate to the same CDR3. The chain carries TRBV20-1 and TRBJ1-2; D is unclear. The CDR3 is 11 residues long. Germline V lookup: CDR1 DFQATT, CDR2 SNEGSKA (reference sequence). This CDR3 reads CSAPPNVGYTF. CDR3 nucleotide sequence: TGCAGTGCTCCCCCTAATGTTGGCTACACCTTT.

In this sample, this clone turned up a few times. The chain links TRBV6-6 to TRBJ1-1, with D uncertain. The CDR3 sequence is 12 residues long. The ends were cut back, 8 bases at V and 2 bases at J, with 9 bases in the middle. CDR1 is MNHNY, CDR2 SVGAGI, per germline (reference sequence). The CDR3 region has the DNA TGTGCCAGCCTGGAGTCAAACACTGAAGCTTTCTTT. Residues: CASLESNTEAFF.

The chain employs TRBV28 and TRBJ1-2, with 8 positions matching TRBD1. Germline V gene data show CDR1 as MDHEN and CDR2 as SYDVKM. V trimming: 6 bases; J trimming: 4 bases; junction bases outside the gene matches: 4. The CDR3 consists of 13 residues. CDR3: CASRKGTGYGYTF. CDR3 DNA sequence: TGTGCCAGCAGAAAGGGGACAGGCTATGGCTACACCTTC.

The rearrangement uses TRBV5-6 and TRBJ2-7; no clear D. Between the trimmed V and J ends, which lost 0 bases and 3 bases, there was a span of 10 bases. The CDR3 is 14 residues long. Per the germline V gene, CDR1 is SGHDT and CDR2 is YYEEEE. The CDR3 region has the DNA TGTGCCAGCAGCTTGGGGGCTAAAGACTACGAGCAGTACTTC. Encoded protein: CASSLGAKDYEQYF.

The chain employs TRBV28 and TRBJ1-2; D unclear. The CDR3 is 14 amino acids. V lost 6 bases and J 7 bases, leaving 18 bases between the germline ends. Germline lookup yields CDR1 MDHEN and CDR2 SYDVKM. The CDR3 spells CASRKSGPRSGYTF. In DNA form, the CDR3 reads TGTGCCAGCAGGAAGTCAGGCCCTCGGTCTGGCTACACCTTC.

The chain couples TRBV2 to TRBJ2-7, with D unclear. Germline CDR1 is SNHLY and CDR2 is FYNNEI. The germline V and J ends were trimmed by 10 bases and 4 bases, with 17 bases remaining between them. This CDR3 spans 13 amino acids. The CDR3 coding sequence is TGTGCCATCTCGGATTCTTCGCGGTACGAGCAGTACTTC. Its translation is CAISDSSRYEQYF.

The chain's CDR3 is CAYSWAGETQYF. CDR3 in DNA: TGTGCCTACTCCTGGGCGGGGGAGACCCAGTACTTC. The chain combines TRBV2 with TRBJ2-5; possible D gene TRBD2, 6 bases. V was shortened by 11 bases and J by 5 bases, with 15 bases between the two germline ends. The CDR3 runs to 12 residues. From germline, CDR1 is SNHLY and CDR2 FYNNEI.

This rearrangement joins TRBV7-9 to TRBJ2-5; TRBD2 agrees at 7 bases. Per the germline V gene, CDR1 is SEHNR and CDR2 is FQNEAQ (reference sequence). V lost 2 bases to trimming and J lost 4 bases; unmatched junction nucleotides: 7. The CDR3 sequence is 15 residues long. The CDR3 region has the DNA TGTGCCAGCAGCTTATTCGCGGCTAGCGGAGAGACCCAGTACTTC. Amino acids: CASSLFAASGETQYF.

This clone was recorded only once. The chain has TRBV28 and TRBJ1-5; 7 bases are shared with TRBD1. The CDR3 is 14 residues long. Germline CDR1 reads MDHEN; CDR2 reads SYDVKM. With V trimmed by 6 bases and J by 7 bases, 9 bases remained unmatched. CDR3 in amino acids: CASSPDRVNQPQHF. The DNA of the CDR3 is TGTGCCAGCAGCCCAGACAGGGTAAACCAGCCCCAGCATTTT.

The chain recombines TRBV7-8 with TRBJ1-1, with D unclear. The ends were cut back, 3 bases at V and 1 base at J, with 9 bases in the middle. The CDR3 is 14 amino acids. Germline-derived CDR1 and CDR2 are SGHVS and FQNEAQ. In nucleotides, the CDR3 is TGTGCCAGCAGCTTTATTCGGGCGAACACTGAAGCTTTCTTT. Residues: CASSFIRANTEAFF.

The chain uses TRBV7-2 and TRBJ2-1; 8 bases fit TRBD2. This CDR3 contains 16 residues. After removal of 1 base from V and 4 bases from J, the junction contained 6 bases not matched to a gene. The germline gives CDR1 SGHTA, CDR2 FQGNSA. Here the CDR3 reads CASSLGRGAFYNEQFF. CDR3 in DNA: TGTGCCAGCAGCTTAGGGCGGGGGGCCTTTTACAATGAGCAGTTCTTC.

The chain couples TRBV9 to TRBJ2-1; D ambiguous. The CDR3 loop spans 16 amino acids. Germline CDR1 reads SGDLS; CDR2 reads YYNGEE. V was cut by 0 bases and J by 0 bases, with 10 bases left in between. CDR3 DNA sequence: TGTGCCAGCAGCGTAGTTGGAATTAGCTCCTACAATGAGCAGTTCTTC. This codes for CASSVVGISSYNEQFF.

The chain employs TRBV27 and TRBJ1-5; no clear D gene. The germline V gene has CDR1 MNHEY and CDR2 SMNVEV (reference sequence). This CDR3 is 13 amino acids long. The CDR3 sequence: CGAAPTWNQPQHF. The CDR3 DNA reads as TGTGGGGCAGCTCCAACTTGGAATCAGCCCCAGCATTTT.

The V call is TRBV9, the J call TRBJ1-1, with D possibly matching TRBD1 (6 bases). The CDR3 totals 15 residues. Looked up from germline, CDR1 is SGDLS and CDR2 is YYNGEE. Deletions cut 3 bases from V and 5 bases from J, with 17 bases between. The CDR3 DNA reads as TGTGCCAGCAGCGCCGACGGGGGGGCAGGTACTGAAGCTTTCTTT. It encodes CASSADGGAGTEAFF.

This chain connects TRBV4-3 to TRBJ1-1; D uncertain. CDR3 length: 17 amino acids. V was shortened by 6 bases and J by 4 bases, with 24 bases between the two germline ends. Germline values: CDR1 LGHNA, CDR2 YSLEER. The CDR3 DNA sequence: TGCGCCAGCAGGGATCGGACGGCCCCAGCGGCCCCCACTGAAGCTTTCTTT. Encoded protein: CASRDRTAPAAPTEAFF.

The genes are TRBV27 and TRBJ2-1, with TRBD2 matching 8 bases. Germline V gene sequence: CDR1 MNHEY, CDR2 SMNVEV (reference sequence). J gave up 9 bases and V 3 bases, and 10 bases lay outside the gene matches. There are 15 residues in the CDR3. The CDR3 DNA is TGTGCCAGCAGTTTGGGGGGACTAGTAGGTGGTGAGCAGTTCTTC. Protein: CASSLGGLVGGEQFF.